This T cell receptor beta chain came from a study of cytomegalovirus exposure and HLA in healthy donors (dated by TCRdb to the late 2010s). Regarding the complete study: An earlier analysis of approximately 550 of the donors reported more than 250 Gb of sequence data and 117 million unique TCR beta sequences from approximately 180 million T cells. An early release covering about 600 HLA-typed donors comprised roughly 300 gigabases of sequencing data and approximately 85 million unique TCR sequences. Of the 300 to 400 genotyped donors, roughly 85% fell in the genetic ancestry cluster associated with self-reported Caucasian donors. The aim of the study was to test whether cataloging public T cell receptors could identify signatures of past pathogen exposure. Using immunosequencing, the study profiled T cell repertoires from around 670 subjects and related those repertoires to cytomegalovirus serostatus. In addition to the first cohort of 650 to 750 subjects, a separate validation cohort of approximately 130 different subjects was used. The study combined high-throughput TCR immunosequencing, statistical association of individual TCRs with disease status, and machine learning to predict cytomegalovirus infection status. In a later analysis, previously published TCR beta repertoires from 600 to 850 donors were re-analyzed and high-resolution HLA genotyping was added so that TCR occurrence patterns could be studied. The later analysis used no new phenotypic data to find candidate immune exposures, relying instead on TCR beta sequences and their occurrence across donors. In an earlier analysis of 587 of the donors, high-throughput TCR beta sequencing was used to judge whether each TCR beta V gene segment behaved as functional or pseudogenic. Donor age, sex, ethnicity and CMV serostatus were collected together with the repertoire data. Genome-wide SNP genotypes for about 55% of the roughly 670 donors were used in a later genetic analysis, which treated that subset as a discovery cohort. All discovery cohort repertoires had been generated on a single sequencing platform. HLA typing covered class I and class II loci at four-digit resolution. The number of donors typed differed by locus, with about 629-630 for A, B, C, DRB1 and DQB1, roughly 520 for DQA1, 600 to 610 for DPA1, and 400 to 490 for DPB1. Five DR-DQ haplotypes were treated as single units for association and clustering because of strong linkage in the cohort. Among around 400 genotyped donors of the cohort, an average of approximately 220,000 unique TCR beta nucleotide sequences was sequenced per donor, of which about 19% were non-productive.

Broader findings and caveats from the paper: The study gave a list of 150 to 200 TCR beta chains associated with cytomegalovirus. Most TCR sequences were seen in very few donors, while some public TCRs were found in many individuals. A later analysis found that most CMV-associated TCR beta chains appeared HLA-restricted, with HLA associations seemingly driven largely by CMV exposure. In an earlier analysis of about 550 of the donors, most TCR beta V segments were observed in productive rearrangements about 90% or about 30% of the time, broadly matching IMGT annotations. A few of the identified cytomegalovirus-associated TCR beta chains were confirmed in vitro to be specific for cytomegalovirus antigens. A later genetic analysis associated a missense DCLRE1C variant with V-gene and J-gene trimming of TCR beta chains, and an independent cohort replicated the association. A further reported finding was that TCR beta sequences accurately predicted the HLA-A and HLA-B alleles for most subjects in the first cohort. Correlated functional status among segregating V segments might reflect linkage disequilibrium, but an unknown experimental factor could not be ruled out. When HLA alleles, especially DR and DQ, strongly co-occurred, TCR associations were difficult to assign to individual alleles. A cluster of highly shared sequence variants was judged likely to represent a technical artifact of the sequencing pipeline. In a later analysis, some 17,000 TCR beta sequences were associated with specific HLA alleles at a false discovery rate of 0.05. In a later analysis, HLA-associated TCR beta chains were found to be more clonally expanded and to have lower generation probabilities than equally common non-associated chains. According to a later genetic analysis, donors in an Asian-associated ancestry cluster had fewer N-insertions in productive TCRs than the approximately 630-donor mean. In a later analysis, several top co-occurrence clusters were reported to appear linked to parvovirus B19, influenza, CMV and Epstein-Barr virus. The authors suggested that the approach could potentially be generalized to other disease states and immunological phenotypes. HLA typing was unavailable for some donors at each locus, so association tests used only the typed subset. In this cohort, only TCR beta chains were sequenced, and detectable features were limited by the absence of alpha or paired-chain data. Presence/absence analyses assumed roughly uniform sequencing depth across donors, an assumption that may not hold. A later analysis found that TCR association rates varied across HLA loci, with DRB1 alleles showing the most associated TCRs and HLA-C alleles the fewest. Because counts were too low, about 15 rarely observed V segments, including chromosome 9 orphons, were left out of the earlier analysis of some 600 of the donors. The classifier was reported to diagnose cytomegalovirus status with high specificity and sensitivity in both the original and validation cohorts. Because the 87-base-pair reads could not distinguish some IMGT-functional V segments, including TRBV6-2 and TRBV6-3, those segments were excluded. The only immune exposure information available for the cohort was CMV serostatus.

A word on this clone: Its cognate antigen has yet to be identified. No base qualities exist here, and no much larger clone lies one base off it. This specimen includes other DNA sequences encoding the same CDR3.

Receptor amplification or capture employed the immunoSEQ multiplex PCR assay. For the multiplex PCR, a mixture combining 60 forward primers for TCR Vbeta segments and 13 reverse primers for TCR Jbeta segments was used. Amplification of the CDR3 region of rearranged TCR beta genes was performed with a multiplex PCR assay on genomic DNA. Amplified TCR beta libraries were sequenced as 87-base-pair reads on the Illumina HiSeq System. In the paper's pipeline: A later analysis tallied 75 million to 95 million unique TCR beta chains across the approximately 670 repertoires, and about 12 million of those chains were shared by two or more donors. Raw reads were error-corrected and collapsed into unique sequences with a nearest-neighbor algorithm that merged closely related sequences to remove PCR and sequencing errors. Alignment of CDR3 sequences to IMGT reference sequences was used to assign V, D and J gene segments. For a sequence to be retained, a match of at least six nucleotides was required to both a V gene segment and a J gene segment. Rearrangements were classified as productive when the CDR3 lacked stop codons and remained in frame with V and J, and all other rearrangements were classified as non-productive. Following IMGT convention, CDR3 was defined as the stretch from the second conserved V-encoded cysteine up to the conserved J-encoded phenylalanine. The earlier analysis of about 590 of the donors excluded sequences that lacked an unambiguous match to a single V gene segment. An earlier analysis of around 600 of the donors classified V segments as functional when productive rearrangements were above 56.7% and as segregating when the standard deviation between donors was above 5%. A statistical classification framework was built for diagnosing cytomegalovirus status from the catalog of TCR beta chain sequences. A later analysis assigned V and J genes by comparing TCR nucleotide sequences with IMGT/GENE-DB human TR gene sequences. The TCRdist pipeline was used in a later analysis to assign CDR3 sequences and most-parsimonious VDJ recombination scenarios. In a later analysis, each TCR beta chain was defined by its CDR3 amino acid sequence together with its V-gene family, and reads without a unique V-gene family were excluded. As a way to deal with suspected cross-contamination and a sequencing artifact, a later analysis dropped nearly 600 nucleotide sequences that were highly shared and had low generation probability. In a later analysis, a clonal expansion index for each public chain was calculated from normalized within-repertoire ranks of inferred template counts. In a later analysis, generation probabilities were computed with a VDJ recombination model fitted to out-of-frame rearrangements, and the resulting probabilities were checked against IGoR. In a later analysis, hypergeometric tests were used to score TCR-TCR, TCR-HLA and TCR-CMV co-occurrence, with a repertoire-size bias correction applied to TCR pairs. To estimate false discovery rates, a later analysis permuted the HLA or CMV assignments 20 times. In a later analysis, co-occurring TCRs were grouped using DBSCAN, with TCRdist sequence similarity added in when clustering inside HLA-allele-positive subsets. Repertoires with fewer than 30,000 or more than 120,000 public chains, plus five repertoires with anomalous nucleotide sharing, were excluded from co-occurrence clustering. The clones in this table, taken by TCRdb from immuneACCESS, are in-frame only. Not every clone is retained; where verified, under half of the shortfall comes from an unresolved V gene, and the cause of the rest is unknown. That table furnishes V, J and clone size, whereas the DNA furnished D and trimming. This sample comprises 160,000 or so clones, about 80% of them detected only once. The ten largest clones take up roughly 1% of the sample.

The germline V gene (reference sequence) gives CDR1 as MNHEY and CDR2 as SMNVEV. The CDR3 runs 12 residues from the cysteine to the phenylalanine. Left in the record is the CDR3 DNA by itself, 36 bases read in frame from the first base. Trimming at the junction amounts to 5 bases on V and 7 bases on J, and the germline ends lie 9 bases apart. The cohort comprised some 680 healthy bone marrow donors. Cohort members were all nominally healthy when sampled, although unrecorded immune exposures were likely present. The donor was CMV seronegative and was included in the group of about 400 seronegative cohort members. Each donor provided a peripheral blood sample, and peripheral blood mononuclear cells were used for TCR beta sequencing. The Qiagen DNeasy Blood Extraction Kit was used to extract genomic DNA from the blood cell samples.

The TCR originated in a woman aged 40 to 50 in good health and CMV-seronegative. The specimen was PBMCs. The sequence is built from TRBV27 and TRBJ2-1; TRBD1 could be the D gene, as 6 bases match. The DNA sequence reads TGTGCCAGCAGTCCGCAGGGGAATGAGCAGTTCTTC. It is translated as CASSPQGNEQFF.